This is a list of T cell receptor beta chains from one sample in a study of beta chain features in type 1 diabetes. The data were produced by immunoSEQ multiplex PCR, yet TCRdb's version contains in-frame clones alone and is incomplete. The table has approximately 280,000 clones, 15% seen once. The sequencing input was naive CD4+ T cells from blood. These receptors originate from a man between 18 and 29 years old with type 1 diabetes. CDR3s include the opening cysteine and the closing phenylalanine or tryptophan. D genes are given only for firm matches. Size is omitted from some rows. Given values are once, few, many or a class for expanded clones.

size: few
D: TRBD1
J: TRBJ2-3
V: TRBV11-2
DNA: TGTGCCAGCAGCCTTGGACAGGTTCTAGTGGCAGATACGCAGTATTTT
CDR3: CASSLGQVLVADTQYF

size: once
D: NA
J: TRBJ2-7
V: TRBV18
DNA: TGTGCCAGCTCACCATCTCGCGAGCAGTACTTC
CDR3: CASSPSREQYF

size: NA
D: TRBD1
J: TRBJ2-1
V: TRBV5-1
DNA: TGCGCCAGCAGCTTACAGGGGAATGAGCAGTTCTTC
CDR3: CASSLQGNEQFF

size: NA
D: NA
J: TRBJ2-7
V: TRBV7-9
DNA: TGTGCCAGCAGCTTTCTCACTAGCTACGAGCAGTACTTC
CDR3: CASSFLTSYEQYF

size: NA
D: NA
J: TRBJ2-1
V: TRBV29-1
DNA: TGCAGCGTTGTGAGAAGTGAGCAGTTCTTC
CDR3: CSVVRSEQFF

size: few
D: NA
J: TRBJ2-2
V: TRBV6-5
DNA: TGTGCCAGCAGTTGGGGACAGAACACCGGGGAGCTGTTTTTT
CDR3: CASSWGQNTGELFF

size: NA
D: NA
J: TRBJ2-1
V: TRBV18
DNA: TGTGCCAGCTCACATCCGGTTTCGCAGGCAGCCAATGAGCAGTTCTTC
CDR3: CASSHPVSQAANEQFF

size: few
D: NA
J: TRBJ2-2
V: TRBV4-3
DNA: TGCGCCAGCAGCCATTTGATGATCAGCGGGGAGCTGTTTTTT
CDR3: CASSHLMISGELFF

size: NA
D: NA
J: TRBJ2-3
V: TRBV4-1
DNA: TGCGCCAGCCGTTTCACCGGGGGTGTCCGCACAGATACGCAGTATTTT
CDR3: CASRFTGGVRTDTQYF

size: NA
D: NA
J: TRBJ1-4
V: TRBV30
DNA: TGTGCCTGGACCCCGCGACTGGCCAGAGAAAAACTGTTTTTT
CDR3: CAWTPRLAREKLFF

size: few
D: TRBD1
J: TRBJ1-1
V: TRBV20-1
DNA: TGCAGTGTCTTCACCCAGGGGGTCGCTTTCTTT
CDR3: CSVFTQGVAFF

size: NA
D: TRBD2
J: TRBJ2-1
V: TRBV5-4
DNA: TGTGCCAGCAGCCGACTAGCGGGAGATGAGCAGTTCTTC
CDR3: CASSRLAGDEQFF

size: few
D: NA
J: TRBJ1-2
V: TRBV29-1
DNA: TGCAGCGTTGAAGTAAAACACAGGGTCGGCTACACCTTC
CDR3: CSVEVKHRVGYTF

size: NA
D: NA
J: TRBJ2-3
V: TRBV15
DNA: TGTGCCACCAGCACAAGACTAGACGTGAGCACAGATACGCAGTATTTT
CDR3: CATSTRLDVSTDTQYF